What follows are 14 T cell receptor beta chains derived from one specimen sequenced in a study of T cell responses to AZD1222 COVID-19 vaccine. TCRdb's copy holds only in-frame clones and misses some; the assay was immunoSEQ multiplex PCR. Found here are approximately 100,000 clones, 91% of them singletons; the top ten hold 6.5% to 9.5%. Specimen: peripheral blood, collected on day 0 of AZD1222 vaccination. These receptor sequences come from an adult in good health.

The chain combines TRBV18 with TRBJ1-5; 10 nucleotides agree with TRBD1. The ends lost 2 bases at V and 7 bases at J; junction bases unmatched: 2. This CDR3 is 14 amino acids long. Germline V lookup: CDR1 KGHSH, CDR2 LQKENI. Here the CDR3 DNA reads TGTGCCAGCTCACCAGGACAGGGGGACCAGCCCCAGCATTTT. It is translated as CASSPGQGDQPQHF.

On this clone itself: Other DNA sequences within the sample encode an identical CDR3. The V and J genes are TRBV7-3 and TRBJ1-1, with no clear D. The CDR3 is made up of 13 amino acids. CDR1 and CDR2 from the germline V gene are SGHTA and FQGTGA. Between the trimmed V and J ends, which lost 5 bases and 1 base, there was a span of 8 bases. CDR3: CASSRGGNTEAFF. Here the CDR3 DNA reads TGTGCCAGCAGCCGCGGAGGGAACACTGAAGCTTTCTTT. Looking up the rest from reference TRBV7-3 and TRBJ1-1 gives the full variable domain: GAGVSQTPSNKVTEKGKYVELRCDPISGHTALYWYRQSLGQGPEFLIYFQGTGAADDSGLPNDRFFAVRPEGSVSTLKIQRTERGDSAVYLCASSRGGNTEAFFGQGTRLTVV.

This chain uses TRBV4-1 with TRBJ1-2; maybe TRBD1 (5 bases). This CDR3 comprises 14 residues. Germline CDR1 MGHRA, CDR2 YSYEKL. Trimming removed 1 base at V and 2 bases at J, with 8 bases between. The CDR3 DNA reads TGCGCCAGCAGCCAAGCGGGACGGAACTATGGCTACACCTTC. It encodes CASSQAGRNYGYTF.

The CDR3 sequence: CASSIFGEEAFF. The CDR3 bases are TGTGCCAGTAGTATCTTCGGGGAGGAAGCTTTCTTT. The gene calls are TRBV19 and TRBJ1-1; D remains ambiguous. This CDR3 contains 12 residues. The V gene's germline CDR1 is LNHDA and CDR2 SQIVND (reference sequence). Trimming left V 3 bases short and J 8 bases short, with 10 bases between.

The genes are TRBV7-2 and TRBJ1-5; no reliable D call. This CDR3 has 14 residues. Germline values: CDR1 SGHTA, CDR2 FQGNSA. Trimming pared 1 base from V and 5 bases from J, leaving 9 bases between. CDR3 sequence: CASSLVRTDQPQHF. The CDR3 DNA is TGTGCCAGCAGCTTAGTAAGGACTGATCAGCCCCAGCATTTT.

The chain carries TRBV18 and TRBJ1-1; 7 bases agree with TRBD1. CDR1 is KGHSH, CDR2 LQKENI, per germline. The CDR3 covers 14 residues. Losses at the gene ends were 6 bases for V and 4 bases for J; bases not matched to a gene: 8. CDR3 loop: CASSPIQGGTEAFF. CDR3 coding DNA: TGTGCCAGCTCGCCAATCCAGGGGGGCACTGAAGCTTTCTTT.

The V call is TRBV24-1, the J call TRBJ1-5; a weak D match, TRBD1 (6 bases). The V and J ends lost 5 bases and 3 bases respectively, with 10 bases between them. The CDR3 loop spans 14 amino acids. Germline CDR1 reads KGHDR; CDR2 reads SFDVKD. CDR3 in DNA: TGTGCCACCAGTGGGGGGGGCTCCAATCAGCCCCAGCATTTT. Its protein is CATSGGGSNQPQHF.

This chain uses TRBV12-5 with TRBJ1-6, with 8 bases fitting TRBD1. This CDR3 spans 15 amino acids. The germline V gene has CDR1 LGHNT and CDR2 FRNRAP. Losses at the gene ends were 1 base for V and 8 bases for J; bases not matched to a gene: 4. Here the CDR3 reads CASGLGQGAYSPLHF. Written as DNA, the CDR3 is TGTGCTAGTGGTTTGGGGCAGGGGGCTTATTCACCCCTCCACTTT.

This clone turned up a few times. This chain joins TRBV4-2 and TRBJ1-5; possibly TRBD1 for D (6 bases). Germline V gene lookup returns CDR1 LGHNA and CDR2 YNFKEQ. The CDR3 runs to 15 residues. The V gene lost 4 bases and the J gene lost 6 bases, with 16 bases spanning the gap. In nucleotides, the CDR3 is TGTGCCAGCAGCCTACTAGGAGGGGGGATTCAGCCCCAGCATTTT. It translates to CASSLLGGGIQPQHF.

This chain uses TRBV7-2 with TRBJ2-1, with D possibly TRBD1 on 6 matching bases. The CDR3 contains 15 residues. Germline CDR1 is SGHTA and CDR2 is FQGNSA. Trimming took 1 base from V and 0 from J, leaving 7 bases between them. This chain's CDR3 is CASSLGTASYNEQFF. CDR3 DNA sequence: TGTGCCAGCAGCTTAGGGACAGCCTCCTACAATGAGCAGTTCTTC.

The V gene is TRBV27, the J gene TRBJ2-1, with a possible D match to TRBD2 (6 bases). V shed 6 bases and J shed 3 bases, with 12 bases lying between them. Germline loops: CDR1 MNHEY, CDR2 SMNVEV (reference sequence). The length of the CDR3 is 14 residues. In DNA, the CDR3 is TGTGCCAGCAGGCGGGGACTCAACTACAATGAGCAGTTCTTC. It codes for CASRRGLNYNEQFF.

The CDR3 sequence: CASTGPGQGGYEQYF. As DNA, the CDR3 is TGTGCCAGCACGGGACCGGGACAGGGTGGGTACGAGCAGTACTTC. The chain employs TRBV5-4 and TRBJ2-7, with 9 bases fitting TRBD1. Germline values: CDR1 SGHNT, CDR2 YYREEE (reference sequence). V lost 6 bases to trimming and J lost 4 bases; unmatched junction nucleotides: 11. The CDR3 length is 15 residues.

This chain connects TRBV5-1 to TRBJ1-4; no clear D. Germline-derived CDR1 and CDR2 are SGHRS and YFSETQ. The CDR3 is 16 residues long. Trimming stripped 2 bases from V and 2 bases from J, with 13 bases between. The CDR3 DNA reads TGCGCCAGCAGCTTTGATCCGATCGCGACTAATGAAAAACTGTTTTTT. Translation gives CASSFDPIATNEKLFF.

The genes are TRBV7-2 and TRBJ2-5, with 9 nucleotides matching TRBD2. Germline V gene lookup returns CDR1 SGHTA and CDR2 FQGNSA. The CDR3 is 19 residues long. Trimming removed 4 bases from V and 0 bases from J; junction bases left unmatched: 15. The CDR3 loop is CASSSQEIQRGVYQETQYF. As DNA, the CDR3 is TGTGCCAGCAGCTCCCAAGAGATCCAGCGGGGGGTTTACCAAGAGACCCAGTACTTC.